This T cell receptor (beta chain) was recovered during a study of OX40 agonist ivuxolimab in advanced cancers. At the level of the study: Six ivuxolimab dose levels, 0.01 to 10 mg/kg, were given intravenously every 2 weeks. Study outcomes and limitations: CD8+ T cells were the subset that, on average, had more expanded clones than CD4+.

Here immunoSEQ multiplex PCR was the method, and the copy in TCRdb shows in-frame clones only, minus some. The table shows tens of thousands of clones, with around nine tenths occurring only once. Concerning this clone: The target antigen is unknown.

The CDR3 length is 14 residues. Between the trimmed V and J ends, which lost 2 bases and 1 base, there was a span of 7 bases. Germline lookup yields CDR1 SGHRS and CDR2 YFSETQ. The source of this sequence is an adult with an advanced solid tumor such as melanoma, head and neck, liver or kidney cancer. The chain carries TRBV5-1 and TRBJ1-3, with no clear D. Sequencing was performed on CD4+ or CD8+ T cells sorted from blood, taken in a trial of the OX40 agonist ivuxolimab. The CDR3 region is CASSLAESGNTIYF. The CDR3 DNA reads as TGCGCCAGCAGCTTAGCGGAATCTGGAAACACCATATATTTT.